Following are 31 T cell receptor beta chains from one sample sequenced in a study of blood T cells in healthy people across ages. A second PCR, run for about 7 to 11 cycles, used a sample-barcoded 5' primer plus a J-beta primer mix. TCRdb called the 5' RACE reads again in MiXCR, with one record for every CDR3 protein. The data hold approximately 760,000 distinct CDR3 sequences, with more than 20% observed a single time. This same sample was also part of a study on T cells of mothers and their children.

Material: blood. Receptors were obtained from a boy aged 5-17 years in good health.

Written as DNA, the CDR3 is TGTGCCAGCAGCTCCCCCCACGATCCGAGCGGGGGAGTCTCGGACAATGAGCAGTTCTTC. The encoded protein is CASSSPHDPSGGVSDNEQFF. The chain recombines TRBV11-1 with TRBJ2-5; 8 bases are a match to TRBD2. The end of the DNA is better explained by TRBJ2-1, so the J call may be wrong. The CDR3 is 20 residues long. Germline loops: CDR1 SGHAT, CDR2 FQDESV (reference sequence).

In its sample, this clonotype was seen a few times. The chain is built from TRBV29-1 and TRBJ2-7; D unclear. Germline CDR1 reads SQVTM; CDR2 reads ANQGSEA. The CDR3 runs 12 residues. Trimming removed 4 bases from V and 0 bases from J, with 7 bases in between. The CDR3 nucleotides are TGCAGCGTTGTCGTAATCTCCTACGAGCAGTACTTC. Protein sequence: CSVVVISYEQYF.

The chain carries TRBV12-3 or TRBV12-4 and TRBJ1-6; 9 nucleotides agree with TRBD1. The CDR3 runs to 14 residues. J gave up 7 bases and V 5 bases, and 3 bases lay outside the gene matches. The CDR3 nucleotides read TGTGCCAGCAGTCGGACAGGGGCGAATTCACCCCTCCACTTT. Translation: CASSRTGANSPLHF.

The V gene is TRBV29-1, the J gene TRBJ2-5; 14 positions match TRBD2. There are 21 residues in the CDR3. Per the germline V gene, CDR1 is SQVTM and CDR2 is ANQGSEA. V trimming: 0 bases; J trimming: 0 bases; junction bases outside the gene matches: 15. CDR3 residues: CSVEEPGPGLAGVPYQETQYF. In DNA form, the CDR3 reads TGCAGCGTTGAAGAACCTGGGCCGGGACTAGCGGGGGTTCCGTACCAAGAGACCCAGTACTTC.

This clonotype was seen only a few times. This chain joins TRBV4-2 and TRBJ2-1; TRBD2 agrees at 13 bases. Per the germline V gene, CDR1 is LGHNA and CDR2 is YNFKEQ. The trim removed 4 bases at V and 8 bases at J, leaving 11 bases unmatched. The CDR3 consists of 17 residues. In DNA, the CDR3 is TGTGCCAGCAGCCCAATACCCGGACTAGCGGGAGTCGATGAGCAGTTCTTC. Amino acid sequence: CASSPIPGLAGVDEQFF.

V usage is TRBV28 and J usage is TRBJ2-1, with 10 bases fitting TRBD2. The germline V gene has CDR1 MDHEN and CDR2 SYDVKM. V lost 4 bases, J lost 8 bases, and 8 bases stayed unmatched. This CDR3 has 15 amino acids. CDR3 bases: TGTGCCAGCAGTTCCCAGGCTAGCGGGAGCGATGAGCAGTTCTTC. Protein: CASSSQASGSDEQFF. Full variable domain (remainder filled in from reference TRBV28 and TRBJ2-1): DVKVTQSSRYLVKRTGEKVFLECVQDMDHENMFWYRQDPGLGLRLIYFSYDVKMKEKGDIPEGYSVSREKKERFSLILESASTNQTSMYLCASSSQASGSDEQFFGPGTRLTVL.

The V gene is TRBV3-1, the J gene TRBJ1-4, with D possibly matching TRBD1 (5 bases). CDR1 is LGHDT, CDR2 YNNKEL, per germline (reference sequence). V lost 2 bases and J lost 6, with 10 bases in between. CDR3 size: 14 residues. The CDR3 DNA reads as TGTGCCAGCAGCCAAAGGGGCGGGCATGAAAAACTGTTTTTT. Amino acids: CASSQRGGHEKLFF.

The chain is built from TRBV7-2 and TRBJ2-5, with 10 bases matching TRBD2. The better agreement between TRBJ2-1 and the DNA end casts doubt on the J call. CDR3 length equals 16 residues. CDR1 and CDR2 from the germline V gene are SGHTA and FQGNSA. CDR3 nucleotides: TGTGCCAGCAGCTTAGGGCTCAGCGGGAGGGCCAATGAGCAGTTCTTC. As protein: CASSLGLSGRANEQFF.

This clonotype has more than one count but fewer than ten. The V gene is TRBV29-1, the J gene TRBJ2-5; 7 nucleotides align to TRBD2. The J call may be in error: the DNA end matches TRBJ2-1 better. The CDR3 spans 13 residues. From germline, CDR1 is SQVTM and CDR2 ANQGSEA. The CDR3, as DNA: TGCAGCATAAGAAGCGGGGTGGCCAATGAGCAGTTCTTC. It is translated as CSIRSGVANEQFF.

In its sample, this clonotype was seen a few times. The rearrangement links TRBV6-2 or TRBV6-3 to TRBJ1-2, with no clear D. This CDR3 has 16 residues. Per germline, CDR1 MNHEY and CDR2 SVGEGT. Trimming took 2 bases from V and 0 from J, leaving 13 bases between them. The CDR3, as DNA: TGTGCCAGCAGTTACGGGAGCCTCCATGCTAACTATGGCTACACCTTC. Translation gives CASSYGSLHANYGYTF.

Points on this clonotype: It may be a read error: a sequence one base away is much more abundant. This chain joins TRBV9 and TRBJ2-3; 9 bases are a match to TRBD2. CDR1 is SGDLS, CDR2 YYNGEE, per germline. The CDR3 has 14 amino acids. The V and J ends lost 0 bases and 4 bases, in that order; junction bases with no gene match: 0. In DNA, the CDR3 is TGTGCCAGCAGCGTAGGCGGGGGGGCAGATACGCAGTATTTT. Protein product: CASSVGGGADTQYF. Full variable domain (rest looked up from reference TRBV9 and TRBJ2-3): DSGVTQTPKHLITATGQRVTLRCSPRSGDLSVYWYQQSLDQGLQFLIQYYNGEERAKGNILERFSAQQFPDLHSELNLSSLELGDSALYFCASSVGGGADTQYFGPGTRLTVL.

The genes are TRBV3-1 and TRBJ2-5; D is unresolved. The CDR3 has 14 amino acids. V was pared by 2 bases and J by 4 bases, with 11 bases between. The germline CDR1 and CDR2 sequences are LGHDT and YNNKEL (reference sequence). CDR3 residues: CASSQSPVPETQYF. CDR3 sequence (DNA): TGTGCCAGCAGCCAATCTCCAGTCCCAGAGACCCAGTACTTC.

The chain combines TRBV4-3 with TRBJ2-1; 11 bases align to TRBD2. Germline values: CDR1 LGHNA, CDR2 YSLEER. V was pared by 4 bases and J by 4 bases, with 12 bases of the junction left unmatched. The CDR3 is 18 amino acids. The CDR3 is CASSPTSGGSLGYNEQFF. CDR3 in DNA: TGCGCCAGCAGCCCAACTAGCGGGGGAAGTCTTGGGTACAATGAGCAGTTCTTC.

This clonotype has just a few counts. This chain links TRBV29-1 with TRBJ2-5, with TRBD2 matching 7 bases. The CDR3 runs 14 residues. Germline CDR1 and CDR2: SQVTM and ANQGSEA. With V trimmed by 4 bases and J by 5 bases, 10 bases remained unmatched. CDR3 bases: TGCAGCGTTGGGGGGGGTGGGATCCATGAGACCCAGTACTTC. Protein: CSVGGGGIHETQYF.

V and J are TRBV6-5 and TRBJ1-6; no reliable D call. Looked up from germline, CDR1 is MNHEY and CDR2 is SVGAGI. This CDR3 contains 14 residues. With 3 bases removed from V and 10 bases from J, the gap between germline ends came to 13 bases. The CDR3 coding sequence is TGTGCCAGCAGTTATCCAGGACGGGAATCACCCCTCCACTTT. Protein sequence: CASSYPGRESPLHF.

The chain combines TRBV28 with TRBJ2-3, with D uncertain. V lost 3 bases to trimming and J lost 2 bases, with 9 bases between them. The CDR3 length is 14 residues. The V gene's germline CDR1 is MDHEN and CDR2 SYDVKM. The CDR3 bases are TGTGCCAGCAGTTTTAACGGAGACACAGATACGCAGTATTTT. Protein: CASSFNGDTDTQYF. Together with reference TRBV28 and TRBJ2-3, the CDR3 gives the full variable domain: DVKVTQSSRYLVKRTGEKVFLECVQDMDHENMFWYRQDPGLGLRLIYFSYDVKMKEKGDIPEGYSVSREKKERFSLILESASTNQTSMYLCASSFNGDTDTQYFGPGTRLTVL.

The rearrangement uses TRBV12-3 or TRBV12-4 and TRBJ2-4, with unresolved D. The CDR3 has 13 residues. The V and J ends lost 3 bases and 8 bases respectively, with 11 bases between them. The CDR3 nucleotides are TGTGCCAGCAGTTTCCCTCCATTTGACATTCAGTACTTC. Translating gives CASSFPPFDIQYF.

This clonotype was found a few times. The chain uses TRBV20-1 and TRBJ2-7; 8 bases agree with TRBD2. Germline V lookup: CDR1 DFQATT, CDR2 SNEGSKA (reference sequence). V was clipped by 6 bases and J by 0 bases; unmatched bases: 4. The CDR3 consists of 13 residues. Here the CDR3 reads CSAIAGSSYEQYF. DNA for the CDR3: TGCAGTGCCATAGCGGGGAGCTCCTACGAGCAGTACTTC.

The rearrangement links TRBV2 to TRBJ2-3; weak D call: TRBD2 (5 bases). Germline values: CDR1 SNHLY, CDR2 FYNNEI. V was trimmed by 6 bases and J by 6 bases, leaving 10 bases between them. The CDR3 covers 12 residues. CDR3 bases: TGTGCCAGCAGAAACGGGGTCGATACGCAGTATTTT. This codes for CASRNGVDTQYF.

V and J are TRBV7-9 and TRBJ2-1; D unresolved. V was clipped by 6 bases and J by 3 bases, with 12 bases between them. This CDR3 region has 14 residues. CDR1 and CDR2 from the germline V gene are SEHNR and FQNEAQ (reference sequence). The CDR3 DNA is TGTGCCAGCAGGGCCCGGGCCCTCTACAATGAGCAGTTCTTC. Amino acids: CASRARALYNEQFF. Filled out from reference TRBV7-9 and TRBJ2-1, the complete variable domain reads DTGVSQNPRHKITKRGQNVTFRCDPISEHNRLYWYRQTLGQGPEFLTYFQNEAQLEKSRLLSDRFSAERPKGSFSTLEIQRTEQGDSAMYLCASRARALYNEQFFGPGTRLTVL.

The DNA for the CDR3 is TGTGCCATCAGTGACTCGAGGGGCGGGGGAGGGGAGACCCAGTACTTC. Protein product: CAISDSRGGGGETQYF. V usage is TRBV10-3 and J usage is TRBJ2-5; 7 bases align to TRBD2. CDR3 size: 16 residues. CDR1 and CDR2 from the germline V gene are ENHRY and SYGVKD. The trim removed 3 bases at V and 5 bases at J, leaving 12 bases unmatched.

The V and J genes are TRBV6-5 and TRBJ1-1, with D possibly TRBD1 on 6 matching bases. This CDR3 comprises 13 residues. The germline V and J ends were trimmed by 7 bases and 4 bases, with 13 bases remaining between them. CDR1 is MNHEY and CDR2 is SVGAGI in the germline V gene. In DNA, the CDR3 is TGTGCCAGCACCAAGTCGGGGGCCACTGAAGCTTTCTTT. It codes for CASTKSGATEAFF.

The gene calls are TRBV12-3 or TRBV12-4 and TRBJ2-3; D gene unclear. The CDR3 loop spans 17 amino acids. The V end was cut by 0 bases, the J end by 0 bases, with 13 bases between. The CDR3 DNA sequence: TGTGCCAGCAGTTTAGCGCTGTGGGTGTCTAGCACAGATACGCAGTATTTT. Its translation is CASSLALWVSSTDTQYF.

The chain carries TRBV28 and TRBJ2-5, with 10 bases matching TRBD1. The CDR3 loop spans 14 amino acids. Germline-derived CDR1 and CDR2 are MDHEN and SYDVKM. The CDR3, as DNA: TGTGCGACGCGGACAGGGGGTGTCCAAGAGACCCAGTACTTC. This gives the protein CATRTGGVQETQYF.

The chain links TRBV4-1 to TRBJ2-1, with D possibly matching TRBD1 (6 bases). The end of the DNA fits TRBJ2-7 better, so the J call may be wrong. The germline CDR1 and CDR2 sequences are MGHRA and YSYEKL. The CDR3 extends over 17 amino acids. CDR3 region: CASSQSSTGRGRYEQYF. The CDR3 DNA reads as TGCGCCAGCAGCCAGAGTTCGACAGGACGAGGACGATACGAGCAGTACTTC.

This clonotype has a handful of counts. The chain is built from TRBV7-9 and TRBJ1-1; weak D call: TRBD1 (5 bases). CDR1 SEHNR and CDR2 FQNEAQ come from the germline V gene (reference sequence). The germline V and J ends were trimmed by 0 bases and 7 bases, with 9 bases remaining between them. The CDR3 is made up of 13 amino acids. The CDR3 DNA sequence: TGTGCCAGCAGCTTAGCGGAGGGGTATGAAGCTTTCTTT. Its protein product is CASSLAEGYEAFF.

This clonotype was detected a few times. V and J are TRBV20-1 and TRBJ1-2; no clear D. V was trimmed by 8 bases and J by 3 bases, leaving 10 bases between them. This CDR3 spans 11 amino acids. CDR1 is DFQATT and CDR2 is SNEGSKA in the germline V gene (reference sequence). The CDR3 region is CSYSTDYGYTF. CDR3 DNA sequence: TGCAGTTATTCGACGGACTATGGCTACACCTTC.

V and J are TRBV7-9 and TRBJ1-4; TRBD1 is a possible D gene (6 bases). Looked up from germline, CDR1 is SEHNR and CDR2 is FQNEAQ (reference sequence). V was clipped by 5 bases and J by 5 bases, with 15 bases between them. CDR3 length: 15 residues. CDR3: CASSPLGAGNEKLFF. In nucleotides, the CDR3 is TGTGCCAGCAGCCCCCTGGGGGCAGGAAATGAAAAACTGTTTTTT.

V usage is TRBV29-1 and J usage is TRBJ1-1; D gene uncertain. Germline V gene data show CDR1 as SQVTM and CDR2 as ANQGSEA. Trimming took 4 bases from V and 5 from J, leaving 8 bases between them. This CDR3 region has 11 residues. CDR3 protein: CSVVSFTEAFF. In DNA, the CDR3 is TGCAGCGTTGTTAGTTTTACTGAAGCTTTCTTT.

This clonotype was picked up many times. The CDR3 spells CASSQGLATYEQYF. The CDR3 nucleotides read TGCGCCAGCAGCCAGGGACTAGCTACCTACGAGCAGTACTTC. The chain recombines TRBV4-1 with TRBJ2-7, with 9 bases that match TRBD2. Per germline, CDR1 MGHRA and CDR2 YSYEKL. Germline trimming cut 3 bases from V and 2 bases from J; bases unmatched to any gene: 2. The CDR3 contains 14 residues.

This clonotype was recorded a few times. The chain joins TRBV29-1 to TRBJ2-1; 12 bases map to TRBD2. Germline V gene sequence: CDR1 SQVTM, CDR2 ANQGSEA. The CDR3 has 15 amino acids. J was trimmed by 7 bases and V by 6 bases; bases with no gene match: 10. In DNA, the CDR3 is TGCAGCGTCTTGACCGGACTAGCGGGAATAAATGAGCAGTTCTTC. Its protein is CSVLTGLAGINEQFF.